Reported below is one T cell receptor (beta chain). The protocol was immunoSEQ multiplex PCR, while the TCRdb copy is restricted to in-frame clones and leaves out a portion. The sample has over 200,000 clones; nearly 90% are singletons. The data stem from a study of blood T cell repertoires in COVID-19. Study background: Material from acute and convalescent COVID-19 was sourced from the United States, Italy and Spain. Sources were T cells, B-cell-depleted T cells, or PBMCs; the material itself was cDNA or gDNA.

In assigning cohorts, the study relied on participant-reported clinical history. The sample consisted of PBMCs or T cells enriched from blood (not recorded which). This clonotype was sampled from a man aged 30-40 years who had been exposed to COVID-19.

Here the CDR3 DNA reads TGTGCCAGTAGTACACGCGGCGGGGAGGGCTACGAGCAGTACTTC. Translation gives CASSTRGGEGYEQYF. The gene calls are TRBV19 and TRBJ2-7, with 7 bases lining up with TRBD2. V shed 4 bases, J shed 3 bases, and the junction held 9 bases outside the gene matches. CDR1 and CDR2 (germline): LNHDA, SQIVND (reference sequence). The CDR3 runs to 15 residues.